Below are 25 T cell receptor beta chains sequenced from a single sample in a study of TIL therapy for anti-PD-1-resistant metastatic lung cancer. Sequencing used immunoSEQ v3. Repertoires were generated with immunoSEQ multiplex PCR, while TCRdb's copy carries only in-frame clones and drops some. The table lists 50,000 or so clones, 55% to 75% of them singletons. Indicated time point: pre-treatment sample, taken before nivolumab and TIL therapy. Most excised metastases sampled were pleural nodules or supraclavicular lymph nodes. Sequenced material: tumor tissue, taken at baseline. The receptor set was obtained from a person between 25 and 79 years old with non-small cell lung cancer.

The chain joins TRBV2 to TRBJ1-1; D possibly corresponds to TRBD1 (5 bases). The CDR3 covers 13 residues. The V gene's germline CDR1 is SNHLY and CDR2 FYNNEI. Trimming left V 9 bases short and J 5 bases short, with 16 bases between. As DNA, the CDR3 is TGTGCCAGTTCCGGGACGGCGCGGACTGAAGCTTTCTTT. It specifies CASSGTARTEAFF.

This sequence joins TRBV11-2 and TRBJ1-1; D unclear. Germline CDR1 is SGHAT and CDR2 is FQNNGV. V was cut by 2 bases and J by 1 base, with 17 bases left in between. The CDR3 totals 17 residues. The CDR3 protein is CASSLFPIGRRNTEAFF. CDR3 nucleotide sequence: TGTGCCAGCAGCTTATTTCCAATCGGGAGGAGGAACACTGAAGCTTTCTTT.

This clone was counted ten times or more. The V call is TRBV7-9, the J call TRBJ2-2; no firm D call. Germline V gene sequence: CDR1 SEHNR, CDR2 FQNEAQ (reference sequence). This CDR3 comprises 16 residues. With 3 bases removed from V and 4 bases from J, the gap between germline ends came to 15 bases. The CDR3 reads CASSFGQAPPTGELFF. In nucleotides, the CDR3 is TGTGCCAGCAGCTTCGGGCAGGCCCCTCCCACCGGGGAGCTGTTTTTT.

This chain joins TRBV7-2 and TRBJ2-7; 12 positions agree with TRBD2. V shed 0 bases and J 3 bases; nucleotides not matched to a gene: 6. The germline V gene has CDR1 SGHTA and CDR2 FQGNSA. This CDR3 region has 17 residues. DNA for the CDR3: TGTGCCAGCAGCTTAGCGGGAACGGGACTAGCGGGCTACGAGCAGTACTTC. Amino acid sequence: CASSLAGTGLAGYEQYF.

This sequence joins TRBV11-3 and TRBJ1-1; the D is unclear. Germline assignment: CDR1 SGHNT and CDR2 YENEEA. The V gene lost 1 base and the J gene lost 6 bases, with 12 bases spanning the gap. CDR3 size: 14 residues. The CDR3 here is CASSLGGFSAEAFF. In nucleotides, the CDR3 is TGTGCCAGCAGCTTAGGAGGGTTTTCGGCTGAAGCTTTCTTT.

The chain uses TRBV7-9 and TRBJ2-7; a possible D gene is TRBD1 (6 bases). Germline V CDR1 and CDR2: SEHNR, FQNEAQ (reference sequence). This CDR3 region has 14 residues. Trimming left V 1 base short and J 6 bases short, with 13 bases between. CDR3 in amino acids: CASSLDSGVFEQYF. CDR3 in DNA: TGTGCCAGCAGCTTAGATTCAGGGGTCTTCGAGCAGTACTTC.

The chain uses TRBV5-1 and TRBJ1-2, with TRBD1 matching over 8 bases. Germline CDR1 reads SGHRS; CDR2 reads YFSETQ. V shed 0 bases, J shed 6 bases, and the junction held 4 bases outside the gene matches. The CDR3 covers 14 residues. CDR3 amino acids: CASSLDRGTDGYTF. CDR3 nucleotides: TGCGCCAGCAGCTTGGACAGGGGGACGGATGGCTACACCTTC.

The CDR3 DNA follows: TGCGCCAGCAGCTGGAGGCCTAGCGGGGGGGCCGATGAGCAGTTCTTC. It specifies CASSWRPSGGADEQFF. The gene calls are TRBV5-1 and TRBJ2-1; TRBD2 matches at 12 bases. CDR3 size: 16 residues. The ends lost 3 bases at V and 8 bases at J; junction bases unmatched: 9. Per germline, CDR1 SGHRS and CDR2 YFSETQ.

The V call is TRBV19, the J call TRBJ1-5; possible D gene TRBD1, 6 bases. The V gene lost 9 bases and the J gene lost 6 bases, with 24 bases spanning the gap. Germline lookup yields CDR1 LNHDA and CDR2 SQIVND (reference sequence). The CDR3 is 16 amino acids. This CDR3 reads CASRNQIWTVAQPQHF. CDR3 nucleotides: TGTGCCAGCAGAAACCAAATTTGGACAGTAGCTCAGCCCCAGCATTTT.

The V and J genes are TRBV11-2 and TRBJ2-7; D perhaps matches TRBD1 (7 bases). Germline CDR1 reads SGHAT; CDR2 reads FQNNGV. The CDR3 is 17 amino acids. The germline V and J ends were trimmed by 5 bases and 1 base, with 21 bases remaining between them. CDR3 bases: TGTGCCAGCAGCCAGACCCGCGCAGGGGGGAATTCCTACGAGCAGTACTTC. Its translation is CASSQTRAGGNSYEQYF.

The V call is TRBV2, the J call TRBJ2-1; 7 bases are a match to TRBD2. Trimming removed 6 bases from V and 4 bases from J; junction bases left unmatched: 12. CDR3 size: 16 residues. CDR1 and CDR2 from the germline V gene are SNHLY and FYNNEI. The CDR3 nucleotides are TGTGCCAGCAGATCTAGCGGAGTAGGCCCGTACAATGAGCAGTTCTTC. Encoded protein: CASRSSGVGPYNEQFF.

The chain links TRBV4-3 to TRBJ2-3; D is tentatively TRBD1 or TRBD2 (6 bases each). Trimming took off 0 bases at V and 0 bases at J, with 19 bases between the two ends. In germline, CDR1 is LGHNA, CDR2 YSLEER. This CDR3 is 19 amino acids long. For the CDR3, the DNA is TGCGCCAGCAGCCAAGATGTCGGGCCCGGGGGCTCTAGCACAGATACGCAGTATTTT. Protein sequence: CASSQDVGPGGSSTDTQYF.

This clone has more than one count but fewer than ten. The rearrangement links TRBV21-1 to TRBJ2-1; TRBD2, the table's D call, lacks a check against the DNA. TRBV21-1 is a known pseudogene. The length of the CDR3 is 14 residues. The CDR3 here is CASVPSRSYNEQFF. The CDR3 DNA sequence: TGTGCCAGCGTCCCCTCCCGCTCCTACAATGAGCAGTTCTTC.

The V gene is TRBV10-2, the J gene TRBJ1-6, with 7 positions matching TRBD1. Germline V gene lookup returns CDR1 WSHSY and CDR2 SAAADI. The CDR3 has 14 amino acids. V was clipped by 5 bases and J by 9 bases; unmatched bases: 7. The CDR3 sequence is CASSQEGGSSPLHF. CDR3 coding DNA: TGCGCCAGCAGTCAGGAAGGGGGCAGTTCACCCCTCCACTTT.

A few counts support this clone. V usage is TRBV5-1 and J usage is TRBJ1-6, with 8 bases that match TRBD1. Germline CDR1 and CDR2: SGHRS and YFSETQ. V lost 4 bases, J lost 8 bases, and 8 bases stayed unmatched. The length of the CDR3 is 15 residues. CDR3 DNA: TGCGCCAGCAGCCTTACGGACAGGGATCATTCACCCCTCCACTTT. Translating gives CASSLTDRDHSPLHF.

The gene calls are TRBV7-9 and TRBJ1-1, with no clear D. The CDR3 extends over 13 amino acids. Germline loops: CDR1 SEHNR, CDR2 FQNEAQ (reference sequence). Trimming cost V 5 bases and J 6 bases, with 13 bases left between them. The CDR3 region is CASSRWERPEAFF. Here the CDR3 DNA reads TGTGCCAGCAGCAGGTGGGAGCGCCCTGAAGCTTTCTTT.

The chain couples TRBV9 to TRBJ2-1; TRBD1 agrees at 7 bases. V shed 0 bases and J 7 bases; nucleotides not matched to a gene: 10. Germline CDR1 and CDR2: SGDLS and YYNGEE. CDR3 length: 16 residues. Written as DNA, the CDR3 is TGTGCCAGCAGCGTAGAACCGGACAGGCGAAAGAATGAGCAGTTCTTC. Protein sequence: CASSVEPDRRKNEQFF.

This clone was observed a few times. J is TRBJ2-7 and V is TRBV18; TRBD1 aligns across 9 bases. CDR3 length: 13 residues. Trimming cost V 5 bases and J 3 bases; bases outside gene matches: 2. CDR1 is KGHSH and CDR2 is LQKENI in the germline V gene. CDR3 in amino acids: CASSRTGDYEQYF. The CDR3, as DNA: TGTGCCAGCTCAAGGACAGGGGACTACGAGCAGTACTTC.

This chain connects TRBV10-3 to TRBJ2-7, with D perhaps given as TRBD1 or TRBD2 (5 bases each). Trimming took 9 bases from V and 2 from J, leaving 14 bases between them. This CDR3 has 13 residues. Germline assignment: CDR1 ENHRY and CDR2 SYGVKD. The CDR3 coding sequence is TGTGCCATTCAGGGTAACGGGGCCTACGAGCAGTACTTC. It specifies CAIQGNGAYEQYF.

The rearrangement uses TRBV5-1 and TRBJ2-7, with 13 bases identical to TRBD2. Germline V gives CDR1 SGHRS, CDR2 YFSETQ. The CDR3 runs 15 residues. Germline trimming cut 4 bases from V and 7 bases from J; bases unmatched to any gene: 8. CDR3 sequence (DNA): TGCGCCAGCAGCCGACTAGCGGGAGGTTCCGGAGAGCAGTACTTC. It translates to CASSRLAGGSGEQYF.

The V call is TRBV30, the J call TRBJ2-5; D remains unclear. Germline-derived CDR1 and CDR2 are GTSNPN and SVGIG (reference sequence). The CDR3 contains 12 residues. Trimming took off 2 bases at V and 2 bases at J, with 6 bases between the two ends. CDR3 sequence: CAWSSAQETQYF. The CDR3 DNA sequence: TGTGCCTGGAGTTCAGCACAAGAGACCCAGTACTTC.

The chain uses TRBV19 and TRBJ2-7; D may be TRBD1 (5 bases). There are 10 residues in the CDR3. Trimming removed 9 bases from V and 4 bases from J, with 7 bases in between. In germline, CDR1 is LNHDA, CDR2 SQIVND (reference sequence). The CDR3: CARQGYEQYF. CDR3 in DNA: TGTGCCAGGCAGGGATACGAGCAGTACTTC.

The chain combines TRBV30 with TRBJ2-7; tentatively, D is TRBD1 (6 bases). Per the germline V gene, CDR1 is GTSNPN and CDR2 is SVGIG (reference sequence). V dropped 3 bases and J dropped 4 bases, with 10 bases sitting between them. This CDR3 has 12 amino acids. CDR3 in amino acids: CAWSDQGYEQYF. DNA for the CDR3: TGTGCCTGGAGCGACCAGGGGTACGAGCAGTACTTC.

This chain joins TRBV10-2 and TRBJ2-7; possible D gene TRBD1, 5 bases. The CDR3 consists of 16 residues. Germline loops: CDR1 WSHSY, CDR2 SAAADI. Trimming removed 2 bases at V and 4 bases at J, with 18 bases between. CDR3 amino acids: CASSEVSGLTPYEQYF. The CDR3 DNA sequence: TGCGCCAGCAGTGAGGTATCAGGGTTGACACCGTACGAGCAGTACTTC.

The genes are TRBV7-2 and TRBJ2-5; tentatively, D is TRBD2 (5 bases). Trimming left V 5 bases short and J 5 bases short, with 21 bases between. The germline CDR1 and CDR2 sequences are SGHTA and FQGNSA. The CDR3 runs 16 residues. The CDR3 reads CASSPGLTRSGETQYF. The CDR3 DNA sequence: TGTGCCAGCAGCCCGGGCTTAACTAGGAGTGGGGAGACCCAGTACTTC.